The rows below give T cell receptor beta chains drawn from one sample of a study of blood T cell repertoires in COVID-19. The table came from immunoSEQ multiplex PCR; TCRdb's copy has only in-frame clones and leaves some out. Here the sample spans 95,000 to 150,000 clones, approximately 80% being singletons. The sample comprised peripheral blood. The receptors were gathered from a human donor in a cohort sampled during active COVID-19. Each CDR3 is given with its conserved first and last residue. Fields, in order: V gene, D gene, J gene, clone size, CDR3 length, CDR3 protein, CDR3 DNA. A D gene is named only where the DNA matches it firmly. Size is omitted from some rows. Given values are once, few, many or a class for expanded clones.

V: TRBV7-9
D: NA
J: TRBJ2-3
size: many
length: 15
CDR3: CASSFRSGGTDTQYF
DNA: TGTGCCAGCAGCTTTCGTTCCGGGGGCACAGATACGCAGTATTTT

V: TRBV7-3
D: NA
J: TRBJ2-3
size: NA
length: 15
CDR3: CASSSGGSSTDTQYF
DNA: TGTGCCAGCAGCTCGGGTGGGTCTAGCACAGATACGCAGTATTTT

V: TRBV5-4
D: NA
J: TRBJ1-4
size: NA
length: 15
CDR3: CASSSSQGDNEKLFF
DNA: TGTGCCAGCAGCTCATCACAGGGAGATAATGAAAAACTGTTTTTT

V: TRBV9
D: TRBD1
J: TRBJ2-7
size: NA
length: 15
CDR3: CASSAGDRGQYEQYF
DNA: TGTGCCAGCAGCGCTGGGGACAGGGGACAATACGAGCAGTACTTC

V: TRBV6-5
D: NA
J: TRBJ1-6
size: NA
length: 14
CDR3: CASSYQGRESPLHF
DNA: TGTGCCAGCAGTTACCAGGGCCGAGAATCACCCCTCCACTTT

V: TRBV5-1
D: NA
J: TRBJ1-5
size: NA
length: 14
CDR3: CASSFRGGNQPQHF
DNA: TGCGCCAGCAGCTTCAGGGGAGGCAATCAGCCCCAGCATTTT

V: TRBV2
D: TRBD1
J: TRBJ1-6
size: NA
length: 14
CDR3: CASSNRGPRSPLHF
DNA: TGTGCCAGCAGTAACAGGGGGCCCAGGTCACCCCTCCACTTT

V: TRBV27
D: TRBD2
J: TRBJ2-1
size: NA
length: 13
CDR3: CASRGLADNEQFF
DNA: TGTGCCAGCAGGGGACTAGCGGACAATGAGCAGTTCTTC

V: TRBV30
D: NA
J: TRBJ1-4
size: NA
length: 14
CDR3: CAWGRGLPYEKLFF
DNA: TGTGCCTGGGGAAGGGGCCTCCCTTATGAAAAACTGTTTTTT

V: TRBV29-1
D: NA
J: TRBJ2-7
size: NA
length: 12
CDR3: CSVGDTSYEQYF
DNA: TGCAGCGTTGGGGACACCTCCTACGAGCAGTACTTC

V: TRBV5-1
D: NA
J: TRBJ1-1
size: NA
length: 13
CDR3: CASSLAGNTEAFF
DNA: TGCGCCAGCAGCTTGGCGGGGAACACTGAAGCTTTCTTT

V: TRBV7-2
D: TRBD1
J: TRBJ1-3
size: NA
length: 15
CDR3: CASSFGTGSGNTIYF
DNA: TGTGCCAGCAGCTTCGGGACAGGGTCTGGAAACACCATATATTTT

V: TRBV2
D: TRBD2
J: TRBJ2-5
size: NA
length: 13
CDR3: CASGASGEETQYF
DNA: TGTGCCAGCGGCGCTAGCGGCGAGGAGACCCAGTACTTC

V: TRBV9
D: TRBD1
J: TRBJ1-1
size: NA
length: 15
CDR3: CASSAGTGVYTEAFF
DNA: TGTGCCAGCAGCGCCGGGACAGGGGTGTACACTGAAGCTTTCTTT

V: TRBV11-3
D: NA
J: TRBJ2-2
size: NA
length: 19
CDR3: CASSLAMAGVGLNTGELFF
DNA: TGTGCCAGCAGCTTGGCCATGGCAGGGGTGGGGCTGAACACCGGGGAGCTGTTTTTT

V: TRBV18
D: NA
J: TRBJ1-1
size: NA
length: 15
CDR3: CASSPKGRQNTEAFF
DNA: TGTGCCAGCTCACCAAAAGGCAGACAGAACACTGAAGCTTTCTTT

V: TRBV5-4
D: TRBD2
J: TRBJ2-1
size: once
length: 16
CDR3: CASSLFSGGPRNEQFF
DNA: TGTGCCAGCAGCTTGTTTTCGGGAGGGCCCCGCAATGAGCAGTTCTTC

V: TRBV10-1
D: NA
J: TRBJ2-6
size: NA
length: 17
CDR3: CASSVNRKCSGANVLTF
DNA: TGCGCCAGCAGTGTTAACAGAAAATGCTCTGGGGCCAACGTCCTGACTTTC

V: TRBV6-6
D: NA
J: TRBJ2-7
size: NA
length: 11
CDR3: CASSYSPEQYF
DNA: TGTGCCAGCAGTTACTCTCCTGAGCAGTACTTC

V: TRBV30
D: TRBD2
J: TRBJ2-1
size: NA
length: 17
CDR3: CAWAGTSGGGRGGEQFF
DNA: TGTGCCTGGGCTGGGACTAGCGGGGGGGGTCGAGGCGGGGAGCAGTTCTTC

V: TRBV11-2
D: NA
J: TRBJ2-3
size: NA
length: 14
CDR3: CASSLVSVVDTQYF
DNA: TGTGCCAGCAGCTTAGTTTCAGTGGTGGATACGCAGTATTTT

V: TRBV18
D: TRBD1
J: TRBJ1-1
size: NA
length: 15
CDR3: CASSPLQGRGTEAFF
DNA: TGTGCCAGCTCACCGTTACAGGGGAGAGGGACTGAAGCTTTCTTT

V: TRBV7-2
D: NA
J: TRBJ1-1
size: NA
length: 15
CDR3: CASSLGGVIDTEAFF
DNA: TGTGCCAGCAGCTTAGGGGGGGTTATCGACACTGAAGCTTTCTTT

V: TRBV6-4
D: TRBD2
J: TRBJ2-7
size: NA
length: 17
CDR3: CASSVPQREGLEHEQYF
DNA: TGTGCCAGCAGTGTTCCCCAGCGGGAGGGCCTGGAACACGAGCAGTACTTC

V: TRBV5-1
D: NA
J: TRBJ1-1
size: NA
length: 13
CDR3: CASKFVENTEAFF
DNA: TGCGCCAGCAAATTCGTAGAGAACACTGAAGCTTTCTTT

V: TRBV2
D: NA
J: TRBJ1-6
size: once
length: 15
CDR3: CASRTRGPTNSPLHF
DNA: TGTGCCAGCAGGACCAGGGGACCCACCAATTCACCCCTCCACTTT

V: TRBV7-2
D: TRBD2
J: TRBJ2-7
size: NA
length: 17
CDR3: CASSPYLTSSGDYEQYF
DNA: TGTGCCAGCAGCCCTTATCTCACGTCTAGCGGGGACTACGAGCAGTACTTC

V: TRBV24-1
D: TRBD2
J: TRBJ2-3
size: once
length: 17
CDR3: CATGSGGAGVLTDTQYF
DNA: TGTGCCACTGGGAGCGGGGGGGCCGGGGTCCTTACAGATACGCAGTATTTT

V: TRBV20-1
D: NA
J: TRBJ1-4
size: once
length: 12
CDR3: CSASDGREKLFF
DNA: TGCAGTGCTAGTGACGGGAGGGAAAAACTGTTTTTT

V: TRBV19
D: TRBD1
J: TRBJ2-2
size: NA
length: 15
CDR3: CASSQQGTNTGELFF
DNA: TGTGCCAGTAGTCAACAGGGGACGAACACCGGGGAGCTGTTTTTT

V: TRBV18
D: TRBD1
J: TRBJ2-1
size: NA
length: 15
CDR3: CASSPPGTGDREQFF
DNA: TGTGCCAGCTCACCACCAGGGACAGGAGACCGTGAGCAGTTCTTC

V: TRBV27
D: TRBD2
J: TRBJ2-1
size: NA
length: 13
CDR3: CASRGREEHEQFF
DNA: TGTGCCAGTAGAGGGCGGGAGGAGCATGAGCAGTTCTTC

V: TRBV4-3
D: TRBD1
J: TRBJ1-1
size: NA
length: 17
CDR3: CASSQAGRGLMNTEAFF
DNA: TGCGCCAGCAGCCAAGCAGGCAGGGGGCTGATGAACACTGAAGCTTTCTTT

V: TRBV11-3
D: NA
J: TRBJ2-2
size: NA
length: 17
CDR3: CASSPEGLAGKTGELFF
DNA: TGTGCCAGCAGCCCGGAGGGGTTGGCGGGGAAAACCGGGGAGCTGTTTTTT

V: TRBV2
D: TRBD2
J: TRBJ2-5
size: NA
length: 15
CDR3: CASTQSGSYQETQYF
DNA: TGTGCCAGCACACAAAGCGGGAGTTATCAAGAGACCCAGTACTTC

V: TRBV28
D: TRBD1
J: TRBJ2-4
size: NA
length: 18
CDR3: CASSLDRGLTLAKNIQYF
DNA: TGTGCCAGCAGTTTAGACAGGGGCCTCACCTTAGCCAAAAACATTCAGTACTTC

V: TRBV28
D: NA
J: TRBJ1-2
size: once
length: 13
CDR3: CASSFQGNYGYTF
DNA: TGTGCCAGCAGTTTTCAGGGTAACTATGGCTACACCTTC

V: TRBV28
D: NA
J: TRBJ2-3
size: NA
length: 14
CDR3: CASITPRGTDTQYF
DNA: TGTGCCAGCATCACCCCCAGGGGAACAGATACGCAGTATTTT

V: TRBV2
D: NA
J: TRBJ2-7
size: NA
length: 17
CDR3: CASHPDMWSVNSYEQYF
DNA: TGTGCCAGCCATCCCGATATGTGGTCGGTGAACTCCTACGAGCAGTACTTC

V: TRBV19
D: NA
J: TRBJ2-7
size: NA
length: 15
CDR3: CASSISGRGSYEQYF
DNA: TGTGCCAGTAGTATTTCGGGCAGGGGATCCTACGAGCAGTACTTC